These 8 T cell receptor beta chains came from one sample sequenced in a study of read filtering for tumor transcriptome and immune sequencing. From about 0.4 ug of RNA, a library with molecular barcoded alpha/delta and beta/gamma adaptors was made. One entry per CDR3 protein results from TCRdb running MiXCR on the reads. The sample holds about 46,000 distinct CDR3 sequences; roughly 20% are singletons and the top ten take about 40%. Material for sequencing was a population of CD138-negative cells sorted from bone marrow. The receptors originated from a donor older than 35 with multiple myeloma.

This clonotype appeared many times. For the CDR3, the DNA is TGTGCCAGCAGTTCCGCCATAGGGGGAGGAAGCACAGATACGCAGTATTTT. Translated: CASSSAIGGGSTDTQYF. This chain uses TRBV28 with TRBJ2-3; the D call may be TRBD1 or TRBD2 (6 bases each). V gave up 4 bases and J gave up 0 bases, with 17 bases separating them. Germline V CDR1 and CDR2: MDHEN, SYDVKM. CDR3 length: 17 residues.

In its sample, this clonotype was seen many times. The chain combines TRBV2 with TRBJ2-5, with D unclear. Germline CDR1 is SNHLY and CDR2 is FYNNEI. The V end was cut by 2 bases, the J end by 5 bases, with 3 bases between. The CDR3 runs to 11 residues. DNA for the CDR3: TGTGCCAGCAGTGAATTTGAGACCCAGTACTTC. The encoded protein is CASSEFETQYF.

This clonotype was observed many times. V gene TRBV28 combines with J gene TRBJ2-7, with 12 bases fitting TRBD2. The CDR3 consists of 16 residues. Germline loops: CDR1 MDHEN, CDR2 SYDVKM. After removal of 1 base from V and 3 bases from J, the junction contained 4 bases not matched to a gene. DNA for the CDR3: TGTGCCAGCAGTTTATCTGGACTAGCGGGGCTCTACGAGCAGTACTTC. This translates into CASSLSGLAGLYEQYF.

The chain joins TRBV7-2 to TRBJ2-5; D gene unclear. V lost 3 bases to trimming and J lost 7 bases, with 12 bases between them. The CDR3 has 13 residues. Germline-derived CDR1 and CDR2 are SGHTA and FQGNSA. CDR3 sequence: CASSLGRKTTQYF. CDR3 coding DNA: TGTGCCAGCAGCTTGGGCAGGAAGACGACCCAGTACTTC.

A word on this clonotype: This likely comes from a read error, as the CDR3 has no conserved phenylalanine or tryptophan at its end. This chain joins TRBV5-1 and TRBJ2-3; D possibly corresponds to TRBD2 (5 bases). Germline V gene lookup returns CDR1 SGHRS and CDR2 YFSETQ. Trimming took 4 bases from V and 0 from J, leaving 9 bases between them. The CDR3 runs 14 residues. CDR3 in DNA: TGCGCCAGCAGCCCTGGCGGGAGCACAGATACGCAGTATTTA. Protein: CASSPGGSTDTQYL.

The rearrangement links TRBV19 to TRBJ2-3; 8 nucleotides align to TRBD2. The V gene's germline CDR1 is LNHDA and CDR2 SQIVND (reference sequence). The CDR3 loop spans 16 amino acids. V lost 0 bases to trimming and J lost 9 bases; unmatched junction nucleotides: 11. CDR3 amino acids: CASSIEAGAGTGTQYF. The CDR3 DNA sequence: TGTGCCAGTAGTATAGAAGCGGGAGCAGGCACAGGCACGCAGTATTTT.

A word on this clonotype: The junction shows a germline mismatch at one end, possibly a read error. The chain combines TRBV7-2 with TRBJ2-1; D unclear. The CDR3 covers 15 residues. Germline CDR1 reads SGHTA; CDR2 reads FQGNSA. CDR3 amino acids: CACSLESVVFPEQFF. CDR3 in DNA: TGTGCCTGCAGCTTAGAATCGGTAGTGTTTCCTGAGCAGTTCTTC.

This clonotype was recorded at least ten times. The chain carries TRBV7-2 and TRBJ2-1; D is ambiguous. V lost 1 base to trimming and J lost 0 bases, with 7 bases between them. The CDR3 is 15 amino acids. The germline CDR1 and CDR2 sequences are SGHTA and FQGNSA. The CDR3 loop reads CASSLDVSSYNEQFF. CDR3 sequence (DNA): TGTGCCAGCAGCTTAGACGTAAGCTCCTACAATGAGCAGTTCTTC.